The clone carrying this T cell receptor (beta chain) was observed a few times. The antigen is undetermined. This sample is drawn from a study of CD8 T cells in ankylosing spondylitis. Broader study findings: Seemingly characteristic of ankylosing spondylitis blood was a TCR beta motif consisting of eight highly homologous variants. Earlier literature documents some of the motif variants in reactive arthritis synovial fluid and blood. Disease-linked clones were found to be CD8+ and relatively rare in peripheral blood. Researchers reportedly found disease-linked clones significantly enriched in matched ankylosing spondylitis synovial fluid.

For TCR beta, libraries came from quantitative 5'-RACE with molecular barcodes. One entry per CDR3 protein results from TCRdb running MiXCR on the 5' RACE reads. Among hundreds of thousands of distinct CDR3 sequences, 17% were seen once, and the ten largest hold approximately 1%. From germline, CDR1 is MNHNS and CDR2 SASEGT. Trimming cost V 3 bases and J 1 base, with 11 bases left between them. The CDR3 is 15 residues long. Material: blood, either unsorted or a sorted T cell fraction (not recorded which). The chain has TRBV6-1 and TRBJ2-3, with TRBD1 as a possible D gene (5 bases). This TCR came from a male donor with ankylosing spondylitis. The CDR3 is CASSDGQGRTDTQYF. The DNA for the CDR3 is TGTGCCAGCAGTGATGGGCAGGGCCGCACAGATACGCAGTATTTT.